This TCR beta chain comes out of a study of cytomegalovirus exposure and HLA in healthy donors. Study findings and constraints: Most TCR sequences showed up rarely, but some public TCRs showed up in many donors. Specificity of a few CMV-associated chains for CMV antigens was verified in vitro.

V lost 2 bases, J lost 2 bases, and 6 bases lay in between. Germline CDR1 and CDR2: MNHNY and SVGAGI (reference sequence). The CDR3 spans 13 residues. To note about this clone: Its cognate antigen is unknown.

Sequencing was performed with immunoSEQ multiplex PCR; in TCRdb, only in-frame clones are kept and a portion is missing. The sample has approximately 81,000 clones, 85% to 95% seen once. This TCR came from a man aged 18 to 29 in good health and CMV-seronegative. J is TRBJ1-1 and V is TRBV6-6, with D unclear. Specimen: PBMCs. The CDR3 region is CASSYRGNTEAFF. CDR3 DNA: TGTGCCAGCAGTTACAGAGGAAACACTGAAGCTTTCTTT.